These 3 T cell receptor beta chains were all obtained from the same sample, sequenced in a study of shared clonotypes between healthy human individuals. As defined, naive CD8 cells were CD45RO-negative and positively selected for CCR7, with terminally differentiated effector memory CD45RA+ cells excluded. Profiling relied on immunoSEQ multiplex PCR, and the TCRdb table lists in-frame clones only, not all of them. The sample yields some 2,100,000 clones, about 92% seen once. Sequencing was carried out using naive CD8+ T cells from PBMCs. All receptors derive from a man aged 18 to 30 in good health. Some clones in this sample may be carry-over from other donors' samples.

The chain recombines TRBV27 with TRBJ2-5; D may be TRBD1 (6 bases). The CDR3 is 15 residues long. Trimming removed 2 bases from V and 7 bases from J, with 17 bases in between. From germline, CDR1 is MNHEY and CDR2 SMNVEV (reference sequence). The CDR3 coding sequence is TGTGCCAGCAGTTTACTGGGGGCGCGTCTGGGGACCCAGTACTTC. It encodes CASSLLGARLGTQYF.

This chain joins TRBV9 and TRBJ2-7, with a weak D call TRBD2 (8 bases). The germline gives CDR1 SGDLS, CDR2 YYNGEE. V was cut by 4 bases and J by 6 bases, with 20 bases left in between. The CDR3 runs 15 residues. The CDR3 loop reads CASSPQGLAGSEQYF. The CDR3 coding sequence is TGTGCCAGCAGCCCACAGGGGCTAGCGGGTTCCGAGCAGTACTTC. Full variable domain (rest looked up from reference TRBV9 and TRBJ2-7): DSGVTQTPKHLITATGQRVTLRCSPRSGDLSVYWYQQSLDQGLQFLIQYYNGEERAKGNILERFSAQQFPDLHSELNLSSLELGDSALYFCASSPQGLAGSEQYFGPGTRLTVT.

CDR3 amino acids: CASSPLGSFAEAFF. CDR3 in DNA: TGTGCCAGCAGCCCCCTTGGGAGTTTCGCTGAAGCTTTCTTT. The chain couples TRBV7-2 to TRBJ1-1; no reliable D call. CDR1 is SGHTA and CDR2 is FQGNSA in the germline V gene. The CDR3 runs 14 residues. V lost 5 bases and J 6 bases, leaving 16 bases between the germline ends.